Listed below are T cell receptor beta chains from one sample, sequenced in a study of shared clonotypes between healthy human individuals. Here immunoSEQ multiplex PCR was the method, and the copy in TCRdb shows in-frame clones only, minus some. In the table there are 2,500,000 or so clones, 80% to 95% of which are singletons. The material sequenced was naive CD4+ T cells from PBMCs. The receptors stem from a man aged 18 to 30 in good health. Some clones in this sample may be carry-over from other donors' samples. Each CDR3 is given with its conserved first and last residue. D genes are given only for firm matches. Where a row states a size, it is once, few, many or the class of an expanded clone; other rows omit it.

cdr3_aa cdr3_nt j_call cdr3_length clone_size v_call d_call
CASSGLGGAYHGGELFF TGTGCCAGCAGTGGACTAGGCGGGGCCTATCACGGCGGGGAGCTGTTTTTT TRBJ2-2 17 . TRBV6-1 .
CSVATPGLAGLGDTQYF TGCAGCGTCGCGACCCCGGGACTAGCGGGATTGGGAGATACGCAGTATTTT TRBJ2-3 17 . TRBV29-1 TRBD2
CSVGTGDDGYTF TGCAGCGTCGGGACAGGCGACGATGGCTACACCTTC TRBJ1-2 12 few TRBV29-1 TRBD1
CASTSHLGRGGNTEAFF TGTGCCAGTACCTCGCACCTTGGACGAGGGGGGAACACTGAAGCTTTCTTT TRBJ1-1 17 . TRBV19 .
CASRLDTIPSYEQYF TGCGCCAGCAGATTAGACACGATCCCTTCCTACGAGCAGTACTTC TRBJ2-7 15 . TRBV5-1 .
CASSLGTSGKGDTQYF TGTGCCAGCAGCTTAGGAACTAGCGGGAAGGGGGATACGCAGTATTTT TRBJ2-3 16 . TRBV7-3 TRBD2
CASSPSAGHNQPQHF TGTGCCAGCAGCCCTTCGGCAGGGCACAATCAGCCCCAGCATTTT TRBJ1-5 15 . TRBV7-2 .
CASSDRGQSVAGYTF TGTGCCAGCAGTGACAGGGGGCAAAGCGTGGCTGGCTACACCTTC TRBJ1-2 15 . TRBV6-1 TRBD1
CASRGLFDGQTEAFF TGTGCCAGCAGAGGGCTCTTTGACGGGCAGACTGAAGCTTTCTTT TRBJ1-1 15 . TRBV28 .
CSADDGYEQYF TGCAGTGCTGATGACGGCTACGAGCAGTACTTC TRBJ2-7 11 . TRBV20-1 .
CASSPRIAGGGLETQYF TGCGCCAGCAGCCCACGTATAGCGGGAGGGGGTCTGGAGACCCAGTACTTC TRBJ2-5 17 . TRBV4-1 TRBD2
CASSARDRQYGNTIYF TGTGCCAGCAGTGCACGGGACAGGCAGTATGGAAACACCATATATTTT TRBJ1-3 16 . TRBV28 TRBD1
CASSTGPVGEKLFF TGTGCCAGCAGCACGGGGCCGGTCGGGGAAAAACTGTTTTTT TRBJ1-4 14 once TRBV7-9 .
CACQEGQGNSPLHF TGTGCCTGTCAGGAGGGGCAGGGGAATTCACCCCTCCACTTT TRBJ1-6 14 . TRBV30 .
CASSRFYRGETQYF TGTGCCAGCAGTCGCTTCTACCGGGGAGAGACCCAGTACTTC TRBJ2-5 14 . TRBV14 .
CASRATSGNYNEQFF TGTGCCAGCAGAGCTACTAGCGGAAATTACAATGAGCAGTTCTTC TRBJ2-1 15 . TRBV7-8 TRBD2
CASYSQGLGEQFF TGTGCCAGCTACTCACAGGGTTTGGGTGAGCAGTTCTTC TRBJ2-1 13 . TRBV5-4 .
CASSYSGTGDTEAFF TGTGCCAGCAGTTACTCCGGGACAGGGGACACTGAAGCTTTCTTT TRBJ1-1 15 . TRBV27 TRBD1
CASSSQGLGYTF TGTGCCAGCAGCTCGCAGGGTTTGGGCTACACCTTC TRBJ1-2 12 . TRBV5-4 .
CASSQERGQGINEQFF TGTGCCAGCAGCCAAGAAAGAGGACAGGGCATAAATGAGCAGTTCTTC TRBJ2-1 16 . TRBV14 TRBD1
CASSPEGRNTEAFF TGTGCCAGCAGCCCCGAGGGCCGGAACACTGAAGCTTTCTTT TRBJ1-1 14 . TRBV7-8 .
CASRAQGRGGYTF TGTGCCAGTAGAGCCCAGGGGAGGGGTGGCTACACCTTC TRBJ1-2 13 . TRBV19 .
CASSESSQPQHF TGTGCCAGCAGTGAATCGTCTCAGCCCCAGCATTTT TRBJ1-5 12 . TRBV28 .
CASSQDRGAQINTGELFF TGTGCCAGCAGCCAAGATCGGGGGGCCCAAATCAACACCGGGGAGCTGTTTTTT TRBJ2-2 18 . TRBV14 .
CASSSRQAALSNTGEPFF TGTGCCAGCAGTTCACGACAGGCCGCGCTTTCGAACACCGGGGAGCCGTTTTTT TRBJ2-2 18 . TRBV28 .
CATSRDRAGIEQYF TGTGCCACCAGCAGAGATCGGGCGGGGATTGAGCAGTACTTC TRBJ2-7 14 . TRBV15 .
CASSARQGANTEAFF TGTGCCAGCAGTGCCAGACAGGGGGCCAACACTGAAGCTTTCTTT TRBJ1-1 15 . TRBV6-4 TRBD1